What follows is one TCR beta chain and its context. Its recognized antigen is unknown. No clone much larger than this one lies a single base away; base qualities are absent. Libraries were built with the immunoSEQ multiplex PCR assay. Adaptive Biotechnologies carried out high-throughput TCR-beta CDR3 sequencing of genomic DNA for most patients. As for the original processing: Adaptive's ImmunoSEQ software was the source of the TCR sequencing data for fewer than 20 patients, while a few other patients were processed with MiXCR and VDJtools. CDR3 nucleotide sequences shared between donor and recipient were removed because the origin of such sequences could not be assigned. Alloreactive clones required at least 2-fold expansion over unstimulated cells and minimum CFSE-low frequency of 0.002% (template counts) or 0.001% (read counts). Mappable clones were those detected in sequenced pre-transplant spleen, lymph node, or MLR CFSE-low populations of the donor or recipient. Cumulative frequency of alloreactive clones was calculated as a percentage of all sequences weighted by copy number. TCRdb carries this immuneACCESS record with in-frame sequences only. Its versions omit some clonotypes, under half of them owing to an unresolved V gene in the studies checked, with the rest unexplained. V, J and clone size were drawn from that table, and D and trimming were deduced from the DNA. This sample is represented by fewer than 30,000 clones; around nine tenths of them were singletons. The ten biggest clones cover about 9.9% of the sample.

The data stem from a study of graft-versus-host responses after intestinal transplantation listed by TCRdb under 2021. Regarding the research as a whole: Multivisceral, liver-intestinal, or isolated intestinal transplants were received by the recipients. Every recipient was given anti-thymocyte globulin induction, followed by 2 to 3 years of maintenance tacrolimus and steroids. Bulk TCR-beta CDR3 sequencing was used to track graft-versus-host and host-versus-graft alloreactive T cell clones in the graft, circulation and bone marrow after intestinal transplantation. Alloreactive clones were identified by sequencing pre-transplant mixed lymphocyte reaction products and comparing these products with unstimulated pre-transplant donor and recipient T cells. The cohort enrolled 20 to 30 intestinal transplant recipients, one of whom was a retransplant, and a few patients without pretransplant specimens were excluded. Donor T cell macrochimerism was defined as a peak of at least 4% donor T cells among recipient peripheral blood mononuclear cells. Samples from a few later patients were sequenced in-house on an Illumina MiSeq with MiXCR processing rather than by the commercial service. Results and caveats for the whole study, not just this receptor: High GvH to HvG T cell clonal ratios were observed in the allografts of patients with donor T cell macrochimerism. The conclusions were limited by the relatively low number and heterogeneity of the intestinal transplant patients. Early after transplant, declines in HvG clones were associated with peak levels of circulating GvH clones. GvH clones turned up in recipient bone marrow, with some appearing earlier in ileal mucosa or blood, a pattern consistent with an intestinal mucosal origin.

Blood samples were collected up to 4 times in the first month after transplant and then at least monthly when available. The CDR3, from cysteine to phenylalanine, totals 17 residues. Just the 51-base CDR3 DNA is kept, in frame starting at base 1. Per the germline V gene, SGHTS is the CDR1 and YDEGEE is the CDR2. The junction shows trimming of 2 bases on V and 4 bases on J, and the gene matches do not reach 10 bases of it. The sequence derives from a human patient who received an intestinal transplant, so some T cells may come from the graft donor. This receptor chain uses TRBV5-8 and TRBJ2-5; 11 bases in the junction line up with TRBD1. Sequenced material: PBMCs, taken 450 to 460 days after intestinal transplantation. The nucleotide sequence is TGTGCCAGCAGCTTTTTCGGGACAGGGGGATCTGGAGAGACCCAGTACTTC. Its coded protein is CASSFFGTGGSGETQYF. The full variable domain, with segments outside the CDR3 supplied by the reference TRBV5-8 and TRBJ2-5 proteins, appears as EAGVTQSPTHLIKTRGQQATLRCSPISGHTSVYWYQQALGLGLQFLLWYDEGEERNRGNFPPRFSGRQFPNYSSELNVNALELEDSALYLCASSFFGTGGSGETQYFGPGTRLLVL.